This T cell receptor beta chain was retrieved from a study of T cell clonality in common variable immunodeficiency. Turning to this clone: One end of the junction fails to match germline, which may point to a read error. The read halts 3 residues ahead of the CDR3 end, with the missing end drawn from the germline J gene.

The table came from immunoSEQ multiplex PCR; TCRdb's copy has only in-frame clones and leaves some out. The repertoire consists of roughly 43,000 clones, none detected only once. Per germline, CDR1 DFQATT and CDR2 SNEGSKA (reference sequence). The length of the CDR3 is 15 residues. This sequence was found in a person aged 18 to 70 in good health. The sequenced sample was peripheral blood mononuclear cells. This chain connects TRBV20-1 to TRBJ2-1; TRBD2 agrees at 8 bases. The CDR3 spells CRASPAGDTYNEQFF. The CDR3 DNA, read in part, is TGCAGAGCTAGCCCAGCGGGAGACACCTACAATGAG.